Listed below are T cell receptor beta chains from one sample, sequenced in a study of cytomegalovirus exposure and HLA in healthy donors. The method was immunoSEQ multiplex PCR; TCRdb's version includes in-frame clones alone and lacks a portion of them. The data show about 160,000 clones, around nine tenths seen once. Sequencing was carried out using PBMCs. These receptors were taken from a woman aged 25-40 years in good health and CMV-seronegative. CDR3s include the opening cysteine and the closing phenylalanine or tryptophan. Each record gives: V gene, D gene, clone size, J gene, CDR3 DNA, CDR3 protein. The D gene is left open where the match is weak. A clone size is listed for some rows: how often the clone was seen (once, few, many), or a class if it is expanded.

TRBV25-1	-	-	TRBJ1-1	TGTGCCAGCACCTACAGGGCTGAAGCTTTCTTT	CASTYRAEAFF
TRBV29-1	-	-	TRBJ2-7	TGCAGCGTTAGTACTTACGAGCAGTACTTC	CSVSTYEQYF
TRBV5-4	-	-	TRBJ2-5	TGTGCCAGCAGCTTGTTGGTGGGAGCGCAAGAGACCCAGTACTTC	CASSLLVGAQETQYF
TRBV5-4	-	-	TRBJ1-2	TGTGCCAGCAGCCCCCCCAGGCGGGGGGCCGGTTATGGCTACACCTTC	CASSPPRRGAGYGYTF
TRBV28	-	-	TRBJ1-4	TGTGCCAGCAGGCGGGGGATGCCTGAAAAACTGTTTTTT	CASRRGMPEKLFF
TRBV6-1	-	few	TRBJ1-1	TGTGCCTCTGGGGGCGCAGGGCAGACTGAAGCTTTCTTT	CASGGAGQTEAFF
TRBV7-9	TRBD2	-	TRBJ2-5	TGTGCCAGCAGCCCCTCCGGGTTGGCGGGGGGGCTCACGAAGACCCAGTACTTC	CASSPSGLAGGLTKTQYF
TRBV6-6	TRBD1	-	TRBJ1-1	TGTGCCAGCAGATCCCAGGGGACAGCGAACACTGAAGCTTTCTTT	CASRSQGTANTEAFF
TRBV5-6	-	-	TRBJ1-1	TGTGCCAGCAGCTTGGCCGGTACCGGGAACACTGAAGCTTTCTTT	CASSLAGTGNTEAFF
TRBV2	TRBD2	few	TRBJ2-2	TGTGCCAGTAAGGGACTAGCGGGAGGGTCCGGGGAGCTGTTTTTT	CASKGLAGGSGELFF
TRBV2	-	-	TRBJ2-1	TGTGCCAGCATCTCCCCGCATTTGAGCTCCTACAATGAGCAGTTCTTC	CASISPHLSSYNEQFF
TRBV28	-	few	TRBJ1-1	TGTGCCAGCAGTTCCCCACAGGGCGGGGGTGCCACTGAAGCTTTCTTT	CASSSPQGGGATEAFF
TRBV27	TRBD1	-	TRBJ1-5	TGTGCCAGCAGTGACCGACAGGGCGGCAATCAGCCCCAGCATTTT	CASSDRQGGNQPQHF
TRBV5-1	-	-	TRBJ2-5	TGCGCCAGCAGCTTTACTAGGGAGGCCCAGTACTTC	CASSFTREAQYF
TRBV5-1	-	-	TRBJ1-2	TGCGCCAGCAGCTATGGGGGACACCTGGACTATGGCTACACCTTC	CASSYGGHLDYGYTF
TRBV7-2	TRBD1	-	TRBJ1-6	TGTGCCAGCAGCACACCAGTGGGACAGGGGTCGACCCTCCACTTT	CASSTPVGQGSTLHF
TRBV11-2	-	-	TRBJ2-2	TGTGCCAGCAGCTACCACCCAACAGGAGCGAACACCGGGGAGCTGTTTTTT	CASSYHPTGANTGELFF
TRBV7-2	-	-	TRBJ1-1	TGTGCCAGCAGCTTACCCTCTCTGGAGGTGGGATTT	CASSLPSLEVGF